These 3 T cell receptor beta chains originate from one sample sequenced in a study of blood T cell repertoires in COVID-19. Libraries were prepared by immunoSEQ multiplex PCR; TCRdb keeps only in-frame clonotypes and omits some of them. The data show roughly 60,000 clones, approximately 82% seen once. Material: peripheral blood. The receptors were sampled from an elderly woman with acute or convalescent COVID-19.

This clone was seen more than once but under ten times. The genes are TRBV7-8 and TRBJ1-4, with 8 bases lining up with TRBD1. Trimming at V came to 5 bases and at J to 8 bases, leaving 10 bases not matched to a gene. The CDR3 covers 15 residues. Per the germline V gene, CDR1 is SGHVS and CDR2 is FQNEAQ. CDR3 coding DNA: TGTGCCAGCAGCGCCCAGACAGGGACAGGAGAAAAACTGTTTTTT. This gives the protein CASSAQTGTGEKLFF.

The chain couples TRBV7-2 to TRBJ2-3; 8 bases are shared with TRBD2. J was trimmed by 4 bases and V by 2 bases; bases with no gene match: 8. The CDR3 is made up of 16 amino acids. From germline, CDR1 is SGHTA and CDR2 FQGNSA. CDR3 coding DNA: TGTGCCAGCAGCTTAAGGGGCGGGGGACTAGCAGATACGCAGTATTTT. It is translated as CASSLRGGGLADTQYF.

This chain joins TRBV6-5 and TRBJ2-7; 7 bases map to TRBD2. The CDR3 spans 14 residues. The ends lost 6 bases at V and 3 bases at J; junction bases unmatched: 8. Germline loops: CDR1 MNHEY, CDR2 SVGAGI. The CDR3 loop is CASRGEGTLYEQYF. CDR3 bases: TGTGCCAGCAGGGGGGAGGGGACCCTCTACGAGCAGTACTTC.